A single sample gave rise to the 28 T cell receptor beta chains below, sequenced in a study of cytomegalovirus exposure and HLA in healthy donors. The data were produced by immunoSEQ multiplex PCR, yet TCRdb's version contains in-frame clones alone and is incomplete. The sample shows 150,000 to 200,000 clones, about 86% of them seen only once. The sample taken for sequencing was PBMCs. Receptors were obtained from a woman younger than 35 in good health and CMV-seronegative.

This clone was observed once. The V gene is TRBV19, the J gene TRBJ1-1; D not certain. V was shortened by 4 bases and J by 4 bases, with 13 bases between the two germline ends. The CDR3 is 14 residues long. The germline gives CDR1 LNHDA, CDR2 SQIVND (reference sequence). The chain's CDR3 is CASSTRSVGTEAFF. In nucleotides, the CDR3 is TGTGCCAGTAGTACGAGGTCTGTGGGCACTGAAGCTTTCTTT.

The chain links TRBV11-3 to TRBJ2-6; D possibly corresponds to TRBD1 (6 bases). CDR1 is SGHNT and CDR2 is YENEEA in the germline V gene. The CDR3 consists of 17 residues. V gave up 2 bases and J gave up 0 bases, with 11 bases separating them. CDR3 protein: CASSLSGQFSGANVLTF. The DNA of the CDR3 is TGTGCCAGCAGCTTAAGTGGACAGTTCTCTGGGGCCAACGTCCTGACTTTC.

This clone was observed once. The rearrangement joins TRBV5-1 to TRBJ2-5; 11 bases are a match to TRBD2. CDR1 and CDR2 (germline): SGHRS, YFSETQ. V trimming: 4 bases; J trimming: 5 bases; junction bases outside the gene matches: 10. The CDR3 covers 16 residues. The CDR3 is CASSPRGTSGLETQYF. The CDR3 DNA sequence: TGCGCCAGCAGCCCTCGGGGGACTAGCGGACTGGAGACCCAGTACTTC.

The chain links TRBV6-6 to TRBJ2-7; weak D call: TRBD2 (5 bases). The V end lost 6 bases, the J end lost 3 bases, and 12 bases lay between the germline ends. The CDR3 loop spans 13 amino acids. Looked up from germline, CDR1 is MNHNY and CDR2 is SVGAGI (reference sequence). The CDR3 protein is CASRWGEFYEQYF. CDR3 DNA sequence: TGTGCCAGCAGATGGGGAGAGTTCTACGAGCAGTACTTC.

J is TRBJ1-3 and V is TRBV5-4, with 7 bases that match TRBD1. The CDR3 contains 14 residues. V trimming: 2 bases; J trimming: 5 bases; junction bases outside the gene matches: 4. The germline V gene encodes CDR1 SGHNT and CDR2 YYREEE (reference sequence). CDR3 loop: CASSLTGARNTIYF. The CDR3 DNA is TGTGCCAGCAGCTTAACAGGGGCACGAAACACCATATATTTT.

The chain recombines TRBV7-2 with TRBJ2-7; TRBD1 aligns across 9 bases. CDR1 is SGHTA, CDR2 FQGNSA, per germline. This CDR3 is built from 15 residues. V dropped 4 bases and J dropped 5; count of bases not matched to a gene: 9. The CDR3 region is CASSSPDRGTHEQYF. The CDR3 nucleotides read TGTGCCAGCAGCTCCCCGGACAGGGGAACCCACGAGCAGTACTTC.

The chain carries TRBV11-2 and TRBJ2-7, with D possibly being TRBD2 (6 bases). The germline gives CDR1 SGHAT, CDR2 FQNNGV. Trimming took off 1 base at V and 2 bases at J, with 18 bases between the two ends. The CDR3 spans 17 residues. CDR3 nucleotides: TGTGCCAGCAGCTTAGTACGTTACGGAGGGGATACCTACGAGCAGTACTTC. Protein product: CASSLVRYGGDTYEQYF. Drawing the rest from reference TRBV11-2 and TRBJ2-7, the complete variable domain is EAGVAQSPRYKIIEKRQSVAFWCNPISGHATLYWYQQILGQGPKLLIQFQNNGVVDDSQLPKDRFSAERLKGVDSTLKIQPAKLEDSAVYLCASSLVRYGGDTYEQYFGPGTRLTVT.

This rearrangement joins TRBV4-1 to TRBJ1-1, with TRBD1 as a possible D gene (6 bases). Germline V gene sequence: CDR1 MGHRA, CDR2 YSYEKL. Trimming shortened V by 1 base and J by 8 bases, and 17 bases separated the two germline ends. The CDR3 totals 15 residues. In nucleotides, the CDR3 is TGCGCCAGCAGCCAAGTTGTGGGGGGGCAGGGCGAAGCTTTCTTT. It translates to CASSQVVGGQGEAFF.

The gene calls are TRBV5-8 and TRBJ2-1; TRBD2 might be the D (6 bases). This CDR3 has 14 amino acids. Trimming removed 5 bases at V and 7 bases at J, with 16 bases between. CDR1 and CDR2 (germline): SGHTS, YDEGEE. CDR3 nucleotide sequence: TGTGCCAGCAGTTTAGCGGCAGGTAGGAATGAGCAGTTCTTC. Translating it yields CASSLAAGRNEQFF.

J is TRBJ2-1 and V is TRBV10-2; 15 bases are shared with TRBD2. CDR1 and CDR2 (germline): WSHSY, SAAADI. The CDR3 consists of 15 residues. V shed 5 bases, J shed 6 bases, and the junction held 2 bases outside the gene matches. The DNA of the CDR3 is TGCGCCAGCAGTAAGGGACTAGCGGGAGGCAATGAGCAGTTCTTC. Its translation: CASSKGLAGGNEQFF.

The rearrangement links TRBV4-3 to TRBJ1-1; D not certain. Trimming cost V 3 bases and J 2 bases, with 16 bases left between them. This CDR3 has 16 amino acids. The V gene's germline CDR1 is LGHNA and CDR2 YSLEER. The CDR3 region is CASSHLSPVLNTEAFF. The DNA of the CDR3 is TGCGCCAGCAGCCACCTATCGCCGGTACTTAACACTGAAGCTTTCTTT.

The chain combines TRBV2 with TRBJ2-7; TRBD2 might be the D (5 bases). Deletions cut 0 bases from V and 0 bases from J, with 21 bases between. Germline V lookup: CDR1 SNHLY, CDR2 FYNNEI. CDR3 length: 19 amino acids. CDR3 DNA sequence: TGTGCCAGCAGTGAAGCGCTTCCATCCGGGATCCTTTACTCCTACGAGCAGTACTTC. This translates into CASSEALPSGILYSYEQYF.

This clone was detected many times. The J gene is TRBJ2-2, the V gene TRBV6-4, with 10 bases fitting TRBD2. Germline V lookup: CDR1 MRHNA, CDR2 SNTAGT. The CDR3 consists of 13 residues. V lost 8 bases and J lost 3; bases outside the gene matches: 0. CDR3 in DNA: TGTGCCAGCGGGACTAGCGACACCGGGGAGCTGTTTTTT. It specifies CASGTSDTGELFF.

The V call is TRBV9, the J call TRBJ1-2, with D perhaps matching TRBD1 (6 bases). Germline V lookup: CDR1 SGDLS, CDR2 YYNGEE. The V end was cut by 4 bases, the J end by 0 bases, with 16 bases between. This CDR3 spans 16 amino acids. The CDR3 nucleotides read TGTGCCAGCAGCTCTAACCCAGGGGACCCTAACTATGGCTACACCTTC. It specifies CASSSNPGDPNYGYTF.

J is TRBJ2-2 and V is TRBV10-1, with a tentative D call TRBD2 (5 bases). The V gene lost 4 bases and the J gene lost 1 base, with 10 bases spanning the gap. This CDR3 is 15 amino acids long. Germline CDR1 WNHNN, CDR2 SYGVQD (reference sequence). The CDR3 reads CASSGGGVNTGELFF. In DNA, the CDR3 is TGCGCCAGCAGTGGAGGAGGAGTGAACACCGGGGAGCTGTTTTTT.

Concerning this clone: This CDR3 is also generated by other DNA sequences in the sample. The chain combines TRBV5-1 with TRBJ2-7, with TRBD2 matching 7 bases. CDR1 is SGHRS, CDR2 YFSETQ, per germline. This CDR3 is 15 amino acids long. The junction had 7 bases not matched to a gene; V was cut back by 4 bases and J by 0 bases. CDR3 in amino acids: CASSLLGGSSYEQYF. In DNA form, the CDR3 reads TGCGCCAGCAGCCTACTGGGGGGGAGCTCCTACGAGCAGTACTTC.

This clone showed up just a few times. V gene TRBV14 combines with J gene TRBJ1-2, with TRBD1 matching over 11 bases. The CDR3 totals 14 residues. The germline CDR1 and CDR2 sequences are SGHDN and FVKESK. V was pared by 2 bases and J by 14 bases, with 10 bases of the junction left unmatched. This CDR3 reads CASSQFEDRGLGTF. CDR3 DNA sequence: TGTGCCAGCAGCCAATTTGAGGACAGGGGGCTCGGGACCTTC.

V and J are TRBV6-1 and TRBJ1-2; no clear D. Trimming took off 1 base at V and 0 bases at J, with 9 bases between the two ends. This CDR3 has 15 amino acids. The germline V gene encodes CDR1 MNHNS and CDR2 SASEGT. This CDR3 is CASSEGALTNYGYTF. Written as DNA, the CDR3 is TGTGCCAGCAGTGAAGGGGCACTTACTAACTATGGCTACACCTTC.

The genes are TRBV18 and TRBJ1-2, with D maybe TRBD1 (6 bases). Germline V gene sequence: CDR1 KGHSH, CDR2 LQKENI. Trimming took off 3 bases at V and 8 bases at J, with 22 bases between the two ends. This CDR3 region has 16 residues. CDR3 residues: CASSPLIPDRLWGYTF. The CDR3 DNA sequence: TGTGCCAGCTCACCCCTGATACCCGACAGGCTCTGGGGCTACACCTTC.

The table lists this clone with a count of one. The chain links TRBV6-5 to TRBJ1-3; D is uncertain. Germline V gene lookup returns CDR1 MNHEY and CDR2 SVGAGI. Trimming took 2 bases from V and 0 from J, leaving 8 bases between them. This CDR3 has 15 amino acids. Here the CDR3 reads CASSYGPLSGNTIYF. CDR3 in DNA: TGTGCCAGCAGTTACGGCCCTCTCTCTGGAAACACCATATATTTT.

CDR3 amino acids: CASSSTGFQETQYF. The DNA of the CDR3 is TGTGCCAGCAGCTCGACAGGGTTCCAAGAGACCCAGTACTTC. J is TRBJ2-5 and V is TRBV5-6, with 7 nucleotides matching TRBD1. The CDR3 consists of 14 residues. J was trimmed by 1 base and V by 3 bases; bases with no gene match: 3. Germline loops: CDR1 SGHDT, CDR2 YYEEEE.

This rearrangement joins TRBV4-3 to TRBJ1-5; D call uncertain. The CDR3 is made up of 15 amino acids. V shed 1 base and J shed 0 bases, with 7 bases lying between them. Germline assignment: CDR1 LGHNA and CDR2 YSLEER. This CDR3 is CASSQGPNSNQPQHF. In DNA form, the CDR3 reads TGCGCCAGCAGCCAAGGTCCCAATAGCAATCAGCCCCAGCATTTT.

The chain has TRBV10-3 and TRBJ2-6; 10 positions agree with TRBD1. Germline assignment: CDR1 ENHRY and CDR2 SYGVKD. The V and J ends lost 9 bases and 4 bases, in that order; junction bases with no gene match: 9. CDR3 length: 16 residues. The chain's CDR3 is CAIATGTGAGANVLTF. In nucleotides, the CDR3 is TGTGCCATTGCTACCGGGACAGGGGCCGGGGCCAACGTCCTGACTTTC.

The chain couples TRBV6-4 to TRBJ2-7; the D gene is possibly TRBD2 (6 bases). Trimming removed 5 bases at V and 1 base at J, with 12 bases between. CDR3 length equals 14 residues. Per germline, CDR1 MRHNA and CDR2 SNTAGT. CDR3 amino acids: CASSRDSRSYEQYF. The CDR3 DNA sequence: TGTGCCAGCAGTAGGGACTCCCGGTCCTACGAGCAGTACTTC.

CDR3 sequence (DNA): TGTGCCAGCAGTCAGGGACAGGGCTCCTACGAGCAGTACTTC. Translated, it gives CASSQGQGSYEQYF. The chain links TRBV27 to TRBJ2-7, with 9 bases that match TRBD1. Germline V gene lookup returns CDR1 MNHEY and CDR2 SMNVEV (reference sequence). Trimming at V came to 5 bases and at J to 0 bases, leaving 2 bases not matched to a gene. The CDR3 is 14 residues long.

The chain has TRBV29-1 and TRBJ1-2; D is perhaps TRBD1 (5 bases). Deletions cut 8 bases from V and 3 bases from J, with 13 bases between. The CDR3 spans 12 residues. The germline V gene has CDR1 SQVTM and CDR2 ANQGSEA. The CDR3 region has the DNA TGCAGCATCCAAACGGGGGACTATGGCTACACCTTC. This sequence encodes CSIQTGDYGYTF.

The chain recombines TRBV6-5 with TRBJ2-7, with D perhaps TRBD1 (6 bases). V lost 6 bases to trimming and J lost 2 bases, with 17 bases between them. This CDR3 has 15 residues. Germline V gene data show CDR1 as MNHEY and CDR2 as SVGAGI. The CDR3 loop is CASRLNRANAYEQYF. The DNA of the CDR3 is TGTGCCAGCAGACTAAACAGGGCCAACGCCTACGAGCAGTACTTC.

This sequence joins TRBV5-8 and TRBJ1-4; 9 bases are shared with TRBD1. The germline V gene has CDR1 SGHTS and CDR2 YDEGEE. The ends lost 4 bases at V and 8 bases at J; junction bases unmatched: 6. The CDR3 extends over 14 amino acids. CDR3 loop: CASSLGQGSEKLFF. CDR3 DNA: TGTGCCAGCAGCCTTGGACAGGGGAGCGAAAAACTGTTTTTT. Full variable domain (remainder filled in from reference TRBV5-8 and TRBJ1-4): EAGVTQSPTHLIKTRGQQATLRCSPISGHTSVYWYQQALGLGLQFLLWYDEGEERNRGNFPPRFSGRQFPNYSSELNVNALELEDSALYLCASSLGQGSEKLFFGSGTQLSVL.